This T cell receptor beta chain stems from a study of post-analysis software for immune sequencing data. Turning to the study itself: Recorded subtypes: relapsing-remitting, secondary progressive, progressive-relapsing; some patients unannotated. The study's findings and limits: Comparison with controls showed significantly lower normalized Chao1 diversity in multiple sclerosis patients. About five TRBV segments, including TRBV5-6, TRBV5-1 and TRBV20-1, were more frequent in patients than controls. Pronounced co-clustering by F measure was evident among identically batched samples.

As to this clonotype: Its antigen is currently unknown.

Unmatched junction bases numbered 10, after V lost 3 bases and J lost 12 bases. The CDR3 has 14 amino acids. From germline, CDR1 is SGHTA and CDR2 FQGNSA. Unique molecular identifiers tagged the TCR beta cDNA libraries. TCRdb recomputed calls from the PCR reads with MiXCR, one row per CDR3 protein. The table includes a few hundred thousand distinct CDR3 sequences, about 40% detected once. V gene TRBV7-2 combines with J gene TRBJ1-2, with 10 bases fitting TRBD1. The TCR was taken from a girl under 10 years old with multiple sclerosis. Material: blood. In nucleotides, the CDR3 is TGTGCCAGCAGCTTCACCGGGACAGGGGCTGATAACACCTTC. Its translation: CASSFTGTGADNTF.